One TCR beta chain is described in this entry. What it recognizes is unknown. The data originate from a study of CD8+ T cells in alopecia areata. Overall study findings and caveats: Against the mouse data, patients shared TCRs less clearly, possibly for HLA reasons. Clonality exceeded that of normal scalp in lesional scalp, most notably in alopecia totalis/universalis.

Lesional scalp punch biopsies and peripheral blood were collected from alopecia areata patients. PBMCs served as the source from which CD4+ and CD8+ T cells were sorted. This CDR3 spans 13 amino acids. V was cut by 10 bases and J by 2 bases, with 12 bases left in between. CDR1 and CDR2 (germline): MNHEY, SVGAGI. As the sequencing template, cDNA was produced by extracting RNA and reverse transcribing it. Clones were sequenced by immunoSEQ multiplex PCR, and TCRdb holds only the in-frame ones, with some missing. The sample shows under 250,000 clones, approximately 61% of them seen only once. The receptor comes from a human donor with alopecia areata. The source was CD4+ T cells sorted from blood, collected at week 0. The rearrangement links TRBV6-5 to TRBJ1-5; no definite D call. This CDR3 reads CATRAGGNQPQHF. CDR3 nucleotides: TGTGCCACCCGGGCGGGAGGCAATCAGCCCCAGCATTTT.